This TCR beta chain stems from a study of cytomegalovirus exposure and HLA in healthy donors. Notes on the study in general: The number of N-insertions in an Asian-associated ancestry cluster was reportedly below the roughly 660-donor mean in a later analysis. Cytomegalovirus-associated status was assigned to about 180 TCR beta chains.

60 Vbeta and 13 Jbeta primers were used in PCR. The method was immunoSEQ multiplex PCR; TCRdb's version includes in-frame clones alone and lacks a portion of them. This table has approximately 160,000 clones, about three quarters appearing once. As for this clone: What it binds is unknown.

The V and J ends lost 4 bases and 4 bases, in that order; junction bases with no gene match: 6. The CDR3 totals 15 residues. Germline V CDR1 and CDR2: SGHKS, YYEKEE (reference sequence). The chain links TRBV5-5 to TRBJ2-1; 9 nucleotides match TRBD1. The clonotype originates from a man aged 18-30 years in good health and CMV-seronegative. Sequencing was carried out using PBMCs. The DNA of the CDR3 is TGTGCCAGCAGCCTCCCGGGACAGGGATACAATGAGCAGTTCTTC. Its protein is CASSLPGQGYNEQFF.